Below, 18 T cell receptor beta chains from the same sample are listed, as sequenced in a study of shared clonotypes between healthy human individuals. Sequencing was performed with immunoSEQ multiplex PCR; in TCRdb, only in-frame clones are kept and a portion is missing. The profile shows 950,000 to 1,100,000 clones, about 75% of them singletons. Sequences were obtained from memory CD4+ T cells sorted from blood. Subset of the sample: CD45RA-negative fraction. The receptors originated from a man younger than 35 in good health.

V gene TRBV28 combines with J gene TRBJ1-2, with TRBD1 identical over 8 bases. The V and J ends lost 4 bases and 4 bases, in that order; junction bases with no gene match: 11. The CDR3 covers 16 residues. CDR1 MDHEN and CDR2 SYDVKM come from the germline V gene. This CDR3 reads CASSSLTGTGSYGYTF. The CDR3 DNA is TGTGCCAGCAGTTCACTAACCGGGACAGGATCCTATGGCTACACCTTC.

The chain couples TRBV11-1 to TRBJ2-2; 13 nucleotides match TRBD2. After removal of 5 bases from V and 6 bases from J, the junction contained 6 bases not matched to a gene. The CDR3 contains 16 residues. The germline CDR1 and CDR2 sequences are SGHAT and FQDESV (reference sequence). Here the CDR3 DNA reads TGTGCCAGCAGCCCCCGGACTAGCGGGGGTGCCGGGGAGCTGTTTTTT. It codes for CASSPRTSGGAGELFF.

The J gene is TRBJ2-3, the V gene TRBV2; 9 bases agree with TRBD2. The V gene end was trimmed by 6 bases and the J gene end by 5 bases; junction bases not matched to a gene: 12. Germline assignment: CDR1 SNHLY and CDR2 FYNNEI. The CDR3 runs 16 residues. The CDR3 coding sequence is TGTGCCAGCAGCCGTGGGGTAGCGGGAGTTCAAGATACGCAGTATTTT. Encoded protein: CASSRGVAGVQDTQYF. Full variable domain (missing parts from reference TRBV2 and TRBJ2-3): EPEVTQTPSHQVTQMGQEVILRCVPISNHLYFYWYRQILGQKVEFLVSFYNNEISEKSEIFDDQFSVERPDGSNFTLKIRSTKLEDSAMYFCASSRGVAGVQDTQYFGPGTRLTVL.

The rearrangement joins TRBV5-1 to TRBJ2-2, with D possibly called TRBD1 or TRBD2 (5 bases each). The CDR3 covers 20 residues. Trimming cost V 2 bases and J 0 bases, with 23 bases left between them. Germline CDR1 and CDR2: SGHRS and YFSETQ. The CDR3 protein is CASSFFGAGVSSTNTGELFF. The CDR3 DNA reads TGCGCCAGCAGCTTCTTCGGGGCAGGAGTATCCAGTACGAACACCGGGGAGCTGTTTTTT.

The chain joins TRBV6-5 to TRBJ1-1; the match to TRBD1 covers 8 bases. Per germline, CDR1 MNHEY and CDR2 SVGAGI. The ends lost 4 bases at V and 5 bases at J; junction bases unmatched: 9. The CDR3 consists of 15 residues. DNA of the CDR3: TGTGCCAGCAGTTCGTCAGGACAGGGAGAAACTGAAGCTTTCTTT. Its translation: CASSSSGQGETEAFF.

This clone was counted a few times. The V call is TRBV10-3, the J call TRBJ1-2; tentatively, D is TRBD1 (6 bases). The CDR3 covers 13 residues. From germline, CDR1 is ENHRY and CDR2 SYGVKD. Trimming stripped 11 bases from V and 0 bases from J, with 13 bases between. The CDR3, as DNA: TGTGCCTCGAGGGACACCACTAACTATGGCTACACCTTC. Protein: CASRDTTNYGYTF.

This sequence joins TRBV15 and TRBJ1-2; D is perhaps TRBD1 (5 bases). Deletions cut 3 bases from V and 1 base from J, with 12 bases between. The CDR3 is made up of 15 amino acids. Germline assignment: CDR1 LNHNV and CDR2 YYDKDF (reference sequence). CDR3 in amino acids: CATSRDISVNYGYTF. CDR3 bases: TGTGCCACCAGCAGGGACATATCCGTTAACTATGGCTACACCTTC.

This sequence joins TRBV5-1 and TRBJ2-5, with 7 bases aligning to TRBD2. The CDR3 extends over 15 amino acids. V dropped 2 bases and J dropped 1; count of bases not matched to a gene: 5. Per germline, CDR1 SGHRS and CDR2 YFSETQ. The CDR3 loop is CASSFTGTIQETQYF. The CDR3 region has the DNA TGCGCCAGCAGCTTTACTGGGACTATCCAAGAGACCCAGTACTTC.

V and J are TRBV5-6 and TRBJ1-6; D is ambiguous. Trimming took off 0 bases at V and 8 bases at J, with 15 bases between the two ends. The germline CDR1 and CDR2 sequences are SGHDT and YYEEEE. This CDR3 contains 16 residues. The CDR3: CASSLGRQPGYSPLHF. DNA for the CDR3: TGTGCCAGCAGCTTGGGGCGGCAACCGGGCTATTCACCCCTCCACTTT. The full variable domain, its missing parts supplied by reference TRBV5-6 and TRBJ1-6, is DAGVTQSPTHLIKTRGQQVTLRCSPKSGHDTVSWYQQALGQGPQFIFQYYEEEERQRGNFPDRFSGHQFPNYSSELNVNALLLGDSALYLCASSLGRQPGYSPLHFGNGTRLTVT.

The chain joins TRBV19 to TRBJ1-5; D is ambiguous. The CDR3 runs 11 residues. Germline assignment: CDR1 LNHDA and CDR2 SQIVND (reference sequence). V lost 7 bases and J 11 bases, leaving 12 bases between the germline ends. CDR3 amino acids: CASIPSEAQHF. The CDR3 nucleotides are TGTGCCAGTATACCTTCAGAGGCCCAGCATTTT.

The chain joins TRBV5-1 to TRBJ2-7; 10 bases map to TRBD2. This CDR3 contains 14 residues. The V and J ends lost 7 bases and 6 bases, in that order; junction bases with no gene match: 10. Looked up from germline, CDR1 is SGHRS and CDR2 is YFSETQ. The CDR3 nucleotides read TGCGCCAGCCAATCTCTAGCGGGAGTTGCCGAGCAGTACTTC. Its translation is CASQSLAGVAEQYF.

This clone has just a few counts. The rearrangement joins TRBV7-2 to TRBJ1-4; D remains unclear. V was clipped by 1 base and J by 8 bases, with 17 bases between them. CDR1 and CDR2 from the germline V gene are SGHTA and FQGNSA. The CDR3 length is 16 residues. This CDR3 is CASSLDVQIKGEKLFF. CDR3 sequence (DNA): TGTGCCAGCAGCTTAGATGTGCAGATAAAGGGCGAAAAACTGTTTTTT.

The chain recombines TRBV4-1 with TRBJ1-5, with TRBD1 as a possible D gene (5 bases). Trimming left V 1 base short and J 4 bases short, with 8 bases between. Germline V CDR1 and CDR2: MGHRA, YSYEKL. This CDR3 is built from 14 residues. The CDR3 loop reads CASSQVEGNQPQHF. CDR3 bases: TGCGCCAGCAGCCAAGTTGAGGGGAATCAGCCCCAGCATTTT.

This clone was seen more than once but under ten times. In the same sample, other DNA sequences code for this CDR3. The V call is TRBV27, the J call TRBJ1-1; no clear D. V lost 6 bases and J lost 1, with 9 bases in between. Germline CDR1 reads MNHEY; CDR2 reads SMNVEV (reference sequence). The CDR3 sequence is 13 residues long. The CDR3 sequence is CASSLSRNTEAFF. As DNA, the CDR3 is TGTGCCAGCAGCCTATCCCGGAACACTGAAGCTTTCTTT.

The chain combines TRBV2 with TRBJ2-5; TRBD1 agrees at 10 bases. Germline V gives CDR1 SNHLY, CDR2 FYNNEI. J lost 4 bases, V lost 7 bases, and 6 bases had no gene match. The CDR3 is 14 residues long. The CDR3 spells CASISGTGVETQYF. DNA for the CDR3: TGTGCCAGCATCTCCGGGACAGGGGTAGAGACCCAGTACTTC.

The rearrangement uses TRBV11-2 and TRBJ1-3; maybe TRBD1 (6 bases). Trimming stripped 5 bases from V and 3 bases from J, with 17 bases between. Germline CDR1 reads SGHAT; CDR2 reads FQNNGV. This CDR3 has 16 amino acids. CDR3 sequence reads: CASSALVGAFGNTIYF. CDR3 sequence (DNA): TGTGCCAGCAGCGCGCTAGTGGGGGCGTTTGGAAACACCATATATTTT.

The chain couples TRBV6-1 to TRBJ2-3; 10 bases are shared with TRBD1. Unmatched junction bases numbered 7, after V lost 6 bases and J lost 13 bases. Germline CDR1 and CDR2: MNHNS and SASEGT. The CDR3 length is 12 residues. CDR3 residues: CASSHGTGVEYF. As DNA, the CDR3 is TGTGCCAGCAGCCATGGGACAGGGGTTGAGTATTTT.

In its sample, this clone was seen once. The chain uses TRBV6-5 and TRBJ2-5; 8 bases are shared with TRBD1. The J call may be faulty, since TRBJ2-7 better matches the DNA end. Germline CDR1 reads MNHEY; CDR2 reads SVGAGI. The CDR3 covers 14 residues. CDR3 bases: TGTGCCAGCAGTCGGAGAACAGGGGGCTACGAGCAGTACTTC. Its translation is CASSRRTGGYEQYF.